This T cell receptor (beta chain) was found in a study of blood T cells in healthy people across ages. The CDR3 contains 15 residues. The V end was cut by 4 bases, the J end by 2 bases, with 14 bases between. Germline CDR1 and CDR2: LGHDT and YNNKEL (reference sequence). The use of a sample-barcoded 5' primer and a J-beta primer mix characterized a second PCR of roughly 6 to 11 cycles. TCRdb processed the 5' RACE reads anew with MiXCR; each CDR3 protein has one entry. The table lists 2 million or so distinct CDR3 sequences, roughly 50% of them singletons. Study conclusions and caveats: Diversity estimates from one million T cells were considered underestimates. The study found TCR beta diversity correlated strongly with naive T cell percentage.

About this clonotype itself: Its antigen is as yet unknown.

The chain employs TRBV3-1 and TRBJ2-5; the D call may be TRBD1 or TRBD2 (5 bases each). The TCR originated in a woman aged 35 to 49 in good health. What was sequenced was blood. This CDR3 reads CASSPARGGQETQYF. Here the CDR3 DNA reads TGTGCCAGCAGCCCAGCCCGGGGCGGGCAAGAGACCCAGTACTTC.